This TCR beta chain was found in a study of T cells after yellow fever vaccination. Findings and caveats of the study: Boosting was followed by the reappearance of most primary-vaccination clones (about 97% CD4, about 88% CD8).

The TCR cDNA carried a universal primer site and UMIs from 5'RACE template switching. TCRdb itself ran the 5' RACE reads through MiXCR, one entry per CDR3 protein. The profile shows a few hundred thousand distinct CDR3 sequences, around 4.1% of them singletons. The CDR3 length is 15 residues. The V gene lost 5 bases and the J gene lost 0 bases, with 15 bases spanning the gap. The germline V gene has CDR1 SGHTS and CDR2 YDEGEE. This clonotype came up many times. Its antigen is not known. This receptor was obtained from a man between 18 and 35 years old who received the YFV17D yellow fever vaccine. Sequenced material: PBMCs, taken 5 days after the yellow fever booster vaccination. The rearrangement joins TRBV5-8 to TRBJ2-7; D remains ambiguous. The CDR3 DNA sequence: TGTGCCAGCAGGTTTGAACCGGTAAACTCCTACGAGCAGTACTTC. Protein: CASRFEPVNSYEQYF.